These T cell receptor beta chains were read from a single sample in a study of blood T cell repertoires in COVID-19. The protocol was immunoSEQ multiplex PCR, while the TCRdb copy is restricted to in-frame clones and leaves out a portion. This table has 240,000 or so clones, roughly 91% appearing once. The sequencing sample was made of PBMCs or T cells enriched from blood (not recorded which). These TCRs come from a man aged 35 to 55 who had recovered from COVID-19. CDR3s include the opening cysteine and the closing phenylalanine or tryptophan. A D gene is named only where the DNA matches it firmly. Size tells how often a clone was seen (once, few, many) or the class of an expanded clone, and some rows leave it out.

17 | TRBJ1-5 | NA | TRBV9 | once | TGTGCCAGCAGCGTAGCGGCTGAGACTAATAGCAATCAGCCCCAGCATTTT | CASSVAAETNSNQPQHF
14 | TRBJ2-7 | TRBD1 | TRBV28 | NA | TGTGCCAGCACCTCCGGGACAGGACTTTACGAGCAGTACTTC | CASTSGTGLYEQYF
15 | TRBJ2-4 | NA | TRBV28 | NA | TGTGCCAGCAGTTTGGTCGGGACAAGCAAGGGCATTCAGTACTTC | CASSLVGTSKGIQYF
14 | TRBJ2-7 | TRBD1 | TRBV6-5 | NA | TGTGCCAGCAGTTCGACAGGGGTAAGGTACGAGCAGTACTTC | CASSSTGVRYEQYF
15 | TRBJ2-1 | NA | TRBV7-9 | NA | TGTGCCAGCAGCTTAGGGGTAGGGGCCTACAATGAGCAGTTCTTC | CASSLGVGAYNEQFF
13 | TRBJ1-4 | NA | TRBV2 | NA | TGTGCCAGGAGACTCCCAACTAATGAAAAACTGTTTTTT | CARRLPTNEKLFF
14 | TRBJ1-5 | NA | TRBV6-5 | NA | TGTGCCAGCAGTTACGGGGGCAAAGGTCAGCCCCAGCATTTT | CASSYGGKGQPQHF
13 | TRBJ2-5 | TRBD1 | TRBV6-5 | NA | TGTGCCAGCAGGGGGACAGTGGGAGAGACCCAGTACTTC | CASRGTVGETQYF
10 | TRBJ2-7 | NA | TRBV20-1 | NA | TGCAGTGCCACTAGCCTTGAGCAGTACTTC | CSATSLEQYF
16 | TRBJ1-2 | TRBD1 | TRBV11-3 | NA | TGTGCCAGCAGTGGGGGACAGGGTGGAAAGAACTATGGCTACACCTTC | CASSGGQGGKNYGYTF
14 | TRBJ1-5 | NA | TRBV18 | NA | TGTGCCAGCTCATCAGGGGCGGGGGATCAGCCCCAGCATTTT | CASSSGAGDQPQHF
14 | TRBJ2-7 | TRBD2 | TRBV28 | once | TGTGCCAGCAGTTTATTGGGGACTAGCTACGAGCAGTACTTC | CASSLLGTSYEQYF
18 | TRBJ2-1 | TRBD1 | TRBV6-2/TRBV6-3 | NA | TGTGCCAGCAGTTCAACAAAATGGGGACAGACGTCCTACAATGAGCAGTTCTTC | CASSSTKWGQTSYNEQFF
13 | TRBJ2-1 | TRBD1 | TRBV11-2 | NA | TGTGCCAGCGACAGGGGGTCCTACAATGAGCAGTTCTTC | CASDRGSYNEQFF
14 | TRBJ2-7 | NA | TRBV4-3 | NA | TGCGCCAGCAGCCAAGAGCAGGAAATATACGAGCAGTACTTC | CASSQEQEIYEQYF
16 | TRBJ2-2 | NA | TRBV3-1/TRBV3-2 | NA | TGTGCCAGCAGCCAAGAAAGGTTGGGGGCTAGGGGGGAGCTGTTTTTT | CASSQERLGARGELFF
13 | TRBJ2-7 | NA | TRBV7-9 | NA | TGTGCCAGCTCCAACTCCAGGGTTGACGAGCAGTACTTC | CASSNSRVDEQYF
14 | TRBJ1-4 | TRBD1 | TRBV5-1 | NA | TGCGCCAGCAGCGTGGGACAGGGGTATGAAAAACTGTTTTTT | CASSVGQGYEKLFF
12 | TRBJ1-5 | NA | TRBV12-3/TRBV12-4 | NA | TGTGCCAGCACCCTTTCGTCGCAGCCCCAGCATTTT | CASTLSSQPQHF
18 | TRBJ2-3 | TRBD2 | TRBV9 | NA | TGTGCCAGCAGCGTAGCTCTAGCGGGATTGGGGGACACAGATACGCAGTATTTT | CASSVALAGLGDTDTQYF
15 | TRBJ2-2 | NA | TRBV5-8 | NA | TGTGCCAGCAGCTCGGGAGTACGGGCGGCCGGGGAGCTGTTTTTT | CASSSGVRAAGELFF
14 | TRBJ2-1 | TRBD1 | TRBV19 | few | TGTGCCAGTAGTAGAACGGACAGGTACAATGAGCAGTTCTTC | CASSRTDRYNEQFF
14 | TRBJ1-5 | TRBD1 | TRBV28 | NA | TGTGCCAGCAGTAGCAGGGGGTACAATCAGCCCCAGCATTTT | CASSSRGYNQPQHF
13 | TRBJ2-7 | NA | TRBV11-3 | NA | TGTGCCAGCAGCTTAGGCGCGGGCTACGAGCAGTACTTC | CASSLGAGYEQYF
16 | TRBJ2-3 | TRBD2 | TRBV13 | NA | TGTGCCAGCAGCTCAACAGGACTAGCGGGTAGAGATACGCAGTATTTT | CASSSTGLAGRDTQYF
15 | TRBJ1-1 | TRBD1 | TRBV6-5 | NA | TGTGCCAGCAGTTCCTGGGACAGCTTGAACACTGAAGCTTTCTTT | CASSSWDSLNTEAFF
14 | TRBJ1-1 | NA | TRBV12-5 | NA | TGTGCTAGTGGTTTGTTTGCAGGGGCCACTGAAGCTTTCTTT | CASGLFAGATEAFF
19 | TRBJ2-2 | NA | TRBV3-1/TRBV3-2 | NA | TGTGCCAGCAGCCAAGATGGGGGCCCGATTACCCGATACACCGGGGAGCTGTTTTTT | CASSQDGGPITRYTGELFF
14 | TRBJ1-1 | TRBD1 | TRBV19 | NA | TGTGCCAGTAGTCCAGACAGGACAGGGAGAGAAGCTTTCTTT | CASSPDRTGREAFF
15 | TRBJ1-1 | TRBD1 | TRBV18 | NA | TGTGCCAGCTCACAGGACGACAGGGTAGGGCCGAGCGCTTTCTTT | CASSQDDRVGPSAFF
16 | TRBJ1-5 | TRBD1 | TRBV5-6 | NA | TGTGCCAGCAGCTATACAGGGGGCCGTGGCAATCAGCCCCAGCATTTT | CASSYTGGRGNQPQHF
15 | TRBJ2-7 | TRBD1 | TRBV7-9 | NA | TGTGCCAGCAGTTCGACAGGGAGAGGCTCCTACGAGCAGTACTTC | CASSSTGRGSYEQYF
15 | TRBJ2-7 | TRBD2 | TRBV9 | NA | TGTGCCAGCAGCGTAGGGGCTAGCGGGACCTACGAGCAGTACTTC | CASSVGASGTYEQYF
16 | TRBJ2-2 | NA | TRBV5-1 | NA | TGCGCCAGCAGCTTGGTTGGGCAGCAGAACACCGGGGAGCTGTTTTTT | CASSLVGQQNTGELFF
14 | TRBJ2-7 | TRBD2 | TRBV11-1 | NA | TGTGCCAGCGCCCTGGGACTAGCGGGCTACGAGCAGTACTTC | CASALGLAGYEQYF
11 | TRBJ1-1 | NA | TRBV20-1 | NA | TGCAGTGCTAGACGGAACACTGAAGCTTTCTTT | CSARRNTEAFF
15 | TRBJ2-1 | TRBD1 | TRBV5-5 | NA | TGTGCCAGCAGCCCCGACAGGGGGCCCTACAATGAGCAGTTCTTC | CASSPDRGPYNEQFF
15 | TRBJ2-7 | TRBD1 | TRBV18 | NA | TGTGCCAGCTCCCGAGGGACAGGGCGAACCTACGAGCAGTACTTC | CASSRGTGRTYEQYF
12 | TRBJ1-2 | NA | TRBV2 | NA | TGTGCCAGCAGAGCGGACAGTTATGGCTACACCTTC | CASRADSYGYTF
14 | TRBJ2-1 | NA | TRBV4-1 | NA | TGCGCCAGCAGCCCGCGACTAGGAAACAATGAGCAGTTCTTC | CASSPRLGNNEQFF
15 | TRBJ2-7 | TRBD1 | TRBV14 | NA | TGTGCCAGCAGCCAAGAAGGACAGGTTGTATACGAGCAGTACTTC | CASSQEGQVVYEQYF